What follows is one T cell receptor (beta chain) and its context. Clones were sequenced by immunoSEQ multiplex PCR, and TCRdb holds only the in-frame ones, with some missing. The sample contains roughly 320,000 clones, approximately 86% of which appear only once. The sample originates from a study of blood T cell repertoires in COVID-19. This CDR3 contains 16 residues. From germline, CDR1 is SNHLY and CDR2 FYNNEI. V dropped 6 bases and J dropped 0; count of bases not matched to a gene: 4. This TCR derives from a man between 65 and 85 years old with acute or convalescent COVID-19. This chain links TRBV2 with TRBJ1-4, with 10 bases lining up with TRBD1. The source material was peripheral blood. The CDR3: CASRVGQGTTNEKLFF. The CDR3 nucleotides read TGTGCCAGCAGGGTGGGACAGGGGACAACTAATGAAAAACTGTTTTTT.